This TCR beta chain was obtained from a study of shared T cell receptors in the human thymus. V was clipped by 2 bases and J by 5 bases; unmatched bases: 5. CDR1 and CDR2 from the germline V gene are SGHNT and YYREEE (reference sequence). The CDR3 length is 14 residues. Sequencing used immunoSEQ multiplex PCR; TCRdb keeps in-frame clones, though not all of them. Among 700,000 to 750,000 clones listed, approximately 85% were seen once. The data also belong to a second study, concerning human thymus T cells. As that report states: Congenital heart defects were the reason for the corrective surgery that the donors, healthy Finnish infants, were having. Thymus tissue for the work was resected from patients undergoing corrective heart surgery. V and J gene usage appeared biased in thymic and blood repertoires. Highly overlapping thymic repertoires in unrelated individuals were reported by related research.

Sample: thymocytes. The TCR sequence derives from a girl in the first two years of life with a congenital heart defect. The V and J genes are TRBV5-4 and TRBJ2-5, with TRBD1 matching 8 bases. This chain's CDR3 is CASSFNRGIETQYF. The CDR3 DNA is TGTGCCAGCAGCTTTAACAGGGGGATTGAGACCCAGTACTTC.